Many counts were recorded for the clone carrying this TCR beta chain. Its specificity is unknown. The data originate from a study of human T cells and chemical hapten exposure. From germline, CDR1 is MNHEY and CDR2 SVGAGI. The CDR3 has 14 residues. Trimming cost V 5 bases and J 0 bases, with 5 bases left between them. Time point indicated: healthy volunteer bleed at 6 weeks. Extraction of total RNA was performed on unfractionated whole blood. The library tagged individual cDNA molecules with unique molecular identifiers. TCRdb recomputed calls from the RACE reads with MiXCR, one row per CDR3 protein. The data hold 65,000 or so distinct CDR3 sequences, with around 6.1% observed a single time. Broader study findings: High-frequency TCRs, those above 1 in 1000, stayed the same after DPC sensitization.

This clonotype was obtained from a female donor in good health. Some clones in this sample may be carry-over from other donors' samples. Specimen: whole blood. The chain has TRBV6-5 and TRBJ2-6; D remains ambiguous. CDR3 region: CASSSFSGANVLTF. Here the CDR3 DNA reads TGTGCCAGCAGTAGTTTCTCTGGGGCCAACGTCCTGACTTTC.